A single sample gave rise to the 28 T cell receptor beta chains below, sequenced in a study of T cell responses to AZD1222 COVID-19 vaccine. Repertoires were generated with immunoSEQ multiplex PCR, while TCRdb's copy carries only in-frame clones and drops some. The table shows more than 95,000 clones, with approximately 85% occurring only once. Specimen: peripheral blood, collected 28 days after the second AZD1222 dose. The receptors originated from an adult who received the AZD1222 COVID-19 vaccine.

V and J are TRBV12-3 or TRBV12-4 and TRBJ1-1, with D possibly being TRBD1 (6 bases). V was trimmed by 7 bases and J by 5 bases, leaving 11 bases between them. This CDR3 region has 12 residues. CDR3 nucleotide sequence: TGTGCCAGCAAGGAAACAGGGACTGAAGCTTTCTTT. It codes for CASKETGTEAFF.

V usage is TRBV5-1 and J usage is TRBJ2-7, with TRBD1 as a possible D gene (6 bases). Trimming cost V 2 bases and J 2 bases, with 17 bases left between them. The CDR3 has 16 amino acids. Germline lookup yields CDR1 SGHRS and CDR2 YFSETQ. The CDR3 here is CASSFQQGMGTYEQYF. CDR3 in DNA: TGCGCCAGCAGCTTCCAACAGGGAATGGGGACCTACGAGCAGTACTTC.

The V gene is TRBV13, the J gene TRBJ1-2; D possibly corresponds to TRBD1 (6 bases). The CDR3 covers 15 residues. V lost 6 bases to trimming and J lost 6 bases, with 20 bases between them. The germline gives CDR1 PRHDT, CDR2 FYEKMQ (reference sequence). The CDR3: CASRKRLRGADGYTF. The CDR3 region has the DNA TGTGCCAGCAGGAAAAGACTGCGGGGGGCTGATGGCTACACCTTC.

The chain recombines TRBV29-1 with TRBJ1-1, with D maybe TRBD1 (5 bases). Germline CDR1 SQVTM, CDR2 ANQGSEA. V was trimmed by 3 bases and J by 5 bases, leaving 16 bases between them. The CDR3 spans 14 residues. CDR3: CSVDGAGQGTEAFF. The DNA for the CDR3 is TGCAGCGTTGATGGGGCAGGGCAGGGAACTGAAGCTTTCTTT.

This clone has just a few counts. The chain combines TRBV7-9 with TRBJ1-5, with unresolved D. Trimming took 5 bases from V and 5 from J, leaving 19 bases between them. The CDR3 extends over 16 amino acids. CDR1 is SEHNR and CDR2 is FQNEAQ in the germline V gene (reference sequence). The CDR3 bases are TGTGCCAGCAGCCCCGGAACCACAATAGGGTATCAGCCCCAGCATTTT. This sequence encodes CASSPGTTIGYQPQHF.

J is TRBJ2-1 and V is TRBV19; D is undetermined. V was cut by 7 bases and J by 8 bases, with 18 bases left in between. The CDR3 runs to 14 residues. From germline, CDR1 is LNHDA and CDR2 SQIVND (reference sequence). In DNA, the CDR3 is TGTGCCAGTACTAAATTGATGGGTGGGGATGAGCAGTTCTTC. Protein: CASTKLMGGDEQFF. Full variable domain (rest looked up from reference TRBV19 and TRBJ2-1): DGGITQSPKYLFRKEGQNVTLSCEQNLNHDAMYWYRQDPGQGLRLIYYSQIVNDFQKGDIAEGYSVSREKKESFPLTVTSAQKNPTAFYLCASTKLMGGDEQFFGPGTRLTVL.

The chain is built from TRBV14 and TRBJ2-7, with TRBD2 identical over 9 bases. The CDR3 is 17 residues long. The ends lost 2 bases at V and 3 bases at J; junction bases unmatched: 11. Per germline, CDR1 SGHDN and CDR2 FVKESK. The CDR3 is CASSQFTLAGALYEQYF. DNA of the CDR3: TGTGCCAGCAGCCAATTTACTTTAGCGGGGGCTCTCTACGAGCAGTACTTC.

The gene calls are TRBV7-8 and TRBJ2-1, with 12 nucleotides matching TRBD1. The CDR3 has 17 residues. The V gene's germline CDR1 is SGHVS and CDR2 FQNEAQ. J gave up 5 bases and V 1 base, and 6 bases lay outside the gene matches. CDR3 nucleotide sequence: TGTGCCAGCAGCTTAGTCCCGGGACAGGGGGCCCACAATGAGCAGTTCTTC. It yields the protein CASSLVPGQGAHNEQFF.

The V gene is TRBV5-1, the J gene TRBJ1-3, with 10 positions matching TRBD1. CDR1 is SGHRS, CDR2 YFSETQ, per germline. The J segment lost 8 bases and the V segment lost 4 bases, leaving 9 bases of the junction unmatched. This CDR3 has 15 residues. CDR3 loop: CASSPGQGVGDTIYF. CDR3 DNA sequence: TGCGCCAGCAGCCCAGGACAGGGGGTCGGGGACACCATATATTTT.

V is TRBV10-3 and J is TRBJ2-3, with a tentative D call TRBD2 (5 bases). V was shortened by 7 bases and J by 0 bases, with 14 bases between the two germline ends. Germline V lookup: CDR1 ENHRY, CDR2 SYGVKD. The CDR3 totals 15 residues. As DNA, the CDR3 is TGTGCCATCACCGGGCCCGGGGTCAGCACAGATACGCAGTATTTT. It yields the protein CAITGPGVSTDTQYF.

CDR3 residues: CASSPREGGNFGNTIYF. The CDR3 DNA reads TGTGCCAGCAGCCCCAGAGAAGGCGGGAACTTCGGAAACACCATATATTTT. The rearrangement joins TRBV7-9 to TRBJ1-3; D not resolved. V lost 5 bases and J lost 4, with 21 bases in between. Per germline, CDR1 SEHNR and CDR2 FQNEAQ (reference sequence). The CDR3 covers 17 residues. The variable domain in full, completed from reference TRBV7-9 and TRBJ1-3, reads DTGVSQNPRHKITKRGQNVTFRCDPISEHNRLYWYRQTLGQGPEFLTYFQNEAQLEKSRLLSDRFSAERPKGSFSTLEIQRTEQGDSAMYLCASSPREGGNFGNTIYFGEGSWLTVV.

The V call is TRBV27, the J call TRBJ2-1, with 9 bases fitting TRBD1. Losses at the gene ends were 8 bases for V and 6 bases for J; bases not matched to a gene: 2. Germline V gives CDR1 MNHEY, CDR2 SMNVEV (reference sequence). The CDR3 loop spans 12 amino acids. In DNA form, the CDR3 reads TGTGCCAGCCAGGACAGGGGCAATGAGCAGTTCTTC. As protein: CASQDRGNEQFF.

The chain recombines TRBV19 with TRBJ1-5; D remains unclear. The V end lost 4 bases, the J end lost 8 bases, and 12 bases lay between the germline ends. The CDR3 loop spans 13 amino acids. The V gene's germline CDR1 is LNHDA and CDR2 SQIVND (reference sequence). The CDR3 spells CASSNQVGKPQHF. In nucleotides, the CDR3 is TGTGCCAGTAGTAACCAGGTTGGGAAGCCCCAGCATTTT.

This chain uses TRBV18 with TRBJ1-4; D remains unclear. Trimming shortened V by 0 bases and J by 8 bases, and 13 bases separated the two germline ends. The CDR3 is 15 amino acids. Germline lookup yields CDR1 KGHSH and CDR2 LQKENI. The CDR3 DNA reads TGTGCCAGCTCACCACCGGGTAGGGCCGGGGAAAAACTGTTTTTT. Residues: CASSPPGRAGEKLFF. Using reference TRBV18 and TRBJ1-4 for the parts outside the CDR3, the full variable domain is NAGVMQNPRHLVRRRGQEARLRCSPMKGHSHVYWYRQLPEEGLKFMVYLQKENIIDESGMPKERFSAEFPKEGPSILRIQQVVRGDSAAYFCASSPPGRAGEKLFFGSGTQLSVL.

Only one count was recorded for this clone. V usage is TRBV30 and J usage is TRBJ1-2; possibly TRBD1 for D (6 bases). Looked up from germline, CDR1 is GTSNPN and CDR2 is SVGIG (reference sequence). V was clipped by 2 bases and J by 8 bases, with 12 bases between them. This CDR3 is built from 12 residues. CDR3 nucleotide sequence: TGTGCCTGGAGTCAGGGGTCAAGGGGCTACACCTTC. Residues: CAWSQGSRGYTF.

This chain uses TRBV2 with TRBJ1-2; no clear D gene. The V gene's germline CDR1 is SNHLY and CDR2 FYNNEI. The CDR3 consists of 15 residues. V dropped 4 bases and J dropped 8 bases, with 20 bases sitting between them. CDR3 DNA: TGTGCCAGCAGTGTATACACGGGCCAAGCTGGGGGCTACACCTTC. It is translated as CASSVYTGQAGGYTF.

The chain carries TRBV18 and TRBJ2-1, with 8 bases identical to TRBD1. CDR1 is KGHSH and CDR2 is LQKENI in the germline V gene. CDR3 size: 15 residues. V lost 0 bases, J lost 6 bases, and 4 bases stayed unmatched. CDR3 DNA: TGTGCCAGCTCACCACCGGGACAGGCGTCCAATGAGCAGTTCTTC. It codes for CASSPPGQASNEQFF.

The genes are TRBV7-6 and TRBJ1-1, with D tentatively TRBD1 (6 bases). The CDR3 is made up of 13 amino acids. Germline V gene data show CDR1 as SGHVS and CDR2 as FNYEAQ. Trimming left V 4 bases short and J 1 base short, with 7 bases between. This CDR3 reads CASSSQGNTEAFF. The CDR3 DNA sequence: TGTGCCAGCAGCTCACAGGGGAACACTGAAGCTTTCTTT.

The chain joins TRBV3-1 (or the pseudogene TRBV3-2) to TRBJ1-4, with D possibly TRBD1 on 6 matching bases. The CDR3 spans 14 residues. V was clipped by 4 bases and J by 8 bases, with 14 bases between them. The germline CDR1 and CDR2 sequences are LGHDT and YNNKEL (reference sequence). DNA of the CDR3: TGTGCCAGCAGCCCCATGGGGGCTGGCGAAAAACTGTTTTTT. Encoded protein: CASSPMGAGEKLFF.

The J gene is TRBJ1-4, the V gene TRBV3-1 (or the pseudogene TRBV3-2), with D uncertain. V dropped 0 bases and J dropped 3 bases, with 5 bases sitting between them. The CDR3 is 14 amino acids. Per germline, CDR1 LGHDT and CDR2 YNNKEL (reference sequence). In DNA, the CDR3 is TGTGCCAGCAGCCAAGAATGGGCTAATGAAAAACTGTTTTTT. Translating it yields CASSQEWANEKLFF.

The chain couples TRBV5-1 to TRBJ1-4, with TRBD1 matching over 7 bases. V gave up 4 bases and J gave up 5 bases; unmatched junction bases: 11. The germline V gene encodes CDR1 SGHRS and CDR2 YFSETQ. The CDR3 sequence is 16 residues long. The CDR3: CASSLFGQAGNEKLFF. In DNA, the CDR3 is TGCGCCAGCAGCCTTTTCGGACAGGCGGGGAATGAAAAACTGTTTTTT.

The gene calls are TRBV10-3 and TRBJ1-1; D possibly corresponds to TRBD1 (5 bases). The germline gives CDR1 ENHRY, CDR2 SYGVKD. Trimming pared 4 bases from V and 1 base from J, leaving 10 bases between. The CDR3 runs to 14 residues. The CDR3 DNA sequence: TGTGCCATCAGTGCCATCACAGGGAACACTGAAGCTTTCTTT. This sequence encodes CAISAITGNTEAFF.

The chain has TRBV3-1 (or the pseudogene TRBV3-2) and TRBJ1-1; TRBD1 aligns across 8 bases. The CDR3 runs to 15 residues. Germline loops: CDR1 LGHDT, CDR2 YNNKEL (reference sequence). V shed 4 bases and J 0 bases; nucleotides not matched to a gene: 4. The CDR3 coding sequence is TGTGCCAGCAGCCCGACAGGGGTAATGAACACTGAAGCTTTCTTT. It is translated as CASSPTGVMNTEAFF.

The V call is TRBV7-2, the J call TRBJ2-7; 7 nucleotides line up with TRBD1. The J segment lost 9 bases and the V segment lost 4 bases, leaving 6 bases of the junction unmatched. The CDR3 length is 12 residues. Germline CDR1 and CDR2: SGHTA and FQGNSA. CDR3 sequence (DNA): TGTGCCAGCAGCTCCACAGGGGAAAGGCAGTACTTC. Amino acid sequence: CASSSTGERQYF. The full variable domain, completed using reference TRBV7-2 and TRBJ2-7, is GAGVSQSPSNKVTEKGKDVELRCDPISGHTALYWYRQSLGQGLEFLIYFQGNSAPDKSGLPSDRFSAERTGGSVSTLTIQRTQQEDSAVYLCASSSTGERQYFGPGTRLTVT.

J is TRBJ2-1 and V is TRBV11-2, with D possibly being TRBD1 (5 bases). V lost 5 bases, J lost 8 bases, and 19 bases lay in between. Germline CDR1 reads SGHAT; CDR2 reads FQNNGV. This CDR3 has 15 amino acids. The CDR3 protein is CASSPGQGSQDEQFF. The DNA for the CDR3 is TGTGCCAGCAGCCCCGGGCAGGGCAGTCAGGATGAGCAGTTCTTC.

A single count supports this clone. This chain links TRBV18 with TRBJ1-2, with unresolved D. Trimming pared 3 bases from V and 2 bases from J, leaving 13 bases between. CDR3 size: 15 residues. Germline V CDR1 and CDR2: KGHSH, LQKENI. The CDR3 coding sequence is TGTGCCAGCTCACCGGATCGACGGCCGAACTATGGCTACACCTTC. It encodes CASSPDRRPNYGYTF.

The chain carries TRBV29-1 and TRBJ2-5; D is unresolved. Deletions cut 4 bases from V and 7 bases from J, with 4 bases between. The germline gives CDR1 SQVTM, CDR2 ANQGSEA. The CDR3 runs to 9 residues. The CDR3 DNA reads TGCAGCGTTGGAGTGACCCAGTACTTC. It codes for CSVGVTQYF.

This clone was counted a single time. The chain recombines TRBV27 with TRBJ2-7; perhaps TRBD1 as D (5 bases). Germline values: CDR1 MNHEY, CDR2 SMNVEV (reference sequence). CDR3 length equals 14 residues. Trimming pared 7 bases from V and 2 bases from J, leaving 15 bases between. The CDR3 coding sequence is TGTGCCAGCACCCCGGTGGGGCAGGCCTACGAGCAGTACTTC. As protein: CASTPVGQAYEQYF.